This entry features one T cell receptor beta chain sequence. Its target is unknown. The data were taken from a study of blood T cells in healthy people across ages. Findings and limits, study-wide: The study found TCR beta diversity correlated strongly with naive T cell percentage. Fewer expanded clones and more diversity marked long-lived versus aged donors.

V dropped 6 bases and J dropped 8; count of bases not matched to a gene: 20. The CDR3 spans 17 residues. Isolating PBMCs gave at least 6.5 million of these cells per sample. Extracted total RNA amounted to at least 6 micrograms for each sample. Primers used in a second PCR of about 7 to 11 cycles were a sample-barcoded 5' primer and a J-beta primer mix. TCRdb passed the 5' RACE reads through MiXCR, listing each CDR3 protein once. The sample has over 500,000 distinct CDR3 sequences, under 65% seen once. Material: blood. The genes are TRBV12-3 or TRBV12-4 and TRBJ1-2, with 8 bases that match TRBD1. This clonotype originated in a woman older than 75 in good health. The CDR3, as DNA: TGTGCCAGCAGGTTCGGACAGGGCGGTGGAGGAGAGTCCGGCTACACCTTC. Its protein product is CASRFGQGGGGESGYTF.